These 13 T cell receptor beta chains were all obtained from the same sample, sequenced in a study of CD8 T cells in Susac syndrome (dated by TCRdb to the late 2010s). Library preparation used the immunoSEQ multiplex PCR assay. RNA was extracted using the RNeasy kit, and roughly 0.5 to 1 microgram was reverse transcribed with random hexamers. TCRdb reanalyzed the raw reads on its own, using fastp at Q25 for trimming and MiXCR for clone calling, and kept in-frame beta chains. CDR3 protein duplicates are merged, each entry listing the most common genes and DNA. The sample table lists about 240,000 distinct CDR3 sequences, 90% to 96% of them with a count of one. The ten largest clones capture approximately 0.094% of the sample. The sequencing sample was made of CD4+ T cells from PBMCs. The receptors were sampled from a human donor with Susac syndrome.

The chain joins TRBV4-2 to TRBJ1-1; D gene unclear. CDR1 and CDR2 (germline): LGHNA, YNFKEQ. V was cut by 1 base and J by 2 bases, with 11 bases left in between. The CDR3 consists of 15 residues. As DNA, the CDR3 is TGTGCCAGCAGCCAAGGAGGCGTAGAAAACACTGAAGCTTTCTTT. It is translated as CASSQGGVENTEAFF.

This clonotype was recorded once. This chain joins TRBV3-1 and TRBJ2-1; D not certain. From germline, CDR1 is LGHDT and CDR2 YNNKEL (reference sequence). This CDR3 region has 14 residues. V lost 0 bases, J lost 4 bases, and 7 bases lay in between. The DNA for the CDR3 is TGTGCCAGCAGCCAAGAGGCAGGTTACAATGAGCAGTTCTTC. This codes for CASSQEAGYNEQFF.

This clonotype showed up just once. The chain employs TRBV24-1 and TRBJ1-5; TRBD1 might be the D (5 bases). The CDR3 is 14 amino acids. In germline, CDR1 is KGHDR, CDR2 SFDVKD. V dropped 5 bases and J dropped 3 bases, with 10 bases sitting between them. The CDR3 is CATSAQGINQPQHF. CDR3 sequence (DNA): TGTGCCACCAGTGCTCAGGGTATCAATCAGCCCCAGCATTTT.

The chain employs TRBV14 and TRBJ2-3; 9 nucleotides line up with TRBD1. The germline CDR1 and CDR2 sequences are SGHDN and FVKESK. The CDR3 contains 18 residues. The J segment lost 3 bases and the V segment lost 1 base, leaving 11 bases of the junction unmatched. The CDR3 DNA reads TGTGCCAGCAGCCAAGTGGGGGCTCTTGGGACAGGGACAGATACGCAGTATTTT. It translates to CASSQVGALGTGTDTQYF.

The chain recombines TRBV30 with TRBJ2-7, with D unclear. The CDR3 is made up of 12 amino acids. Germline V gene lookup returns CDR1 GTSNPN and CDR2 SVGIG (reference sequence). V was trimmed by 4 bases and J by 3 bases, leaving 10 bases between them. Here the CDR3 reads CAWMGSNYEQYF. CDR3 bases: TGTGCCTGGATGGGGTCTAACTACGAGCAGTACTTC.

The CDR3 nucleotides are TGTGCCAGCAGCCACCCGAGAGGTGAGGCACAAAGGGGGACCCAGTACTTC. It translates to CASSHPRGEAQRGTQYF. This chain connects TRBV3-1 to TRBJ2-5; tentatively, D is TRBD1 (5 bases). The V and J ends lost 3 bases and 7 bases respectively, with 24 bases between them. CDR3 length: 17 residues. Germline CDR1 LGHDT, CDR2 YNNKEL (reference sequence).

This chain connects TRBV18 to TRBJ2-5; tentatively, D is TRBD1 or TRBD2 (5 bases each). V was shortened by 4 bases and J by 5 bases, with 11 bases between the two germline ends. The CDR3 loop spans 13 amino acids. Germline values: CDR1 KGHSH, CDR2 LQKENI. CDR3 bases: TGTGCCAGCTCACTTGGGACCTGGGAGACCCAGTACTTC. Residues: CASSLGTWETQYF.

The V and J genes are TRBV12-3 or TRBV12-4 and TRBJ2-1; 9 bases agree with TRBD2. J was trimmed by 12 bases and V by 3 bases; bases with no gene match: 12. The CDR3 sequence is 15 residues long. CDR3 DNA sequence: TGTGCCAGCAGTTTGGCGCGGGAGGGCCACAGTGGGCAGTTCTTC. This sequence encodes CASSLAREGHSGQFF.

The rearrangement links TRBV15 to TRBJ2-1, with D perhaps given as TRBD1 or TRBD2 (7 bases each). This CDR3 is built from 15 residues. Trimming left V 8 bases short and J 4 bases short, with 18 bases between. Germline assignment: CDR1 LNHNV and CDR2 YYDKDF (reference sequence). CDR3 in amino acids: CATAEAGGDYNEQFF. CDR3 in DNA: TGTGCCACCGCCGAGGCAGGGGGGGATTACAATGAGCAGTTCTTC. Full variable domain (remainder filled in from reference TRBV15 and TRBJ2-1): DAMVIQNPRYQVTQFGKPVTLSCSQTLNHNVMYWYQQKSSQAPKLLFHYYDKDFNNEADTPDNFQSRRPNTSFCFLDIRSPGLGDTAMYLCATAEAGGDYNEQFFGPGTRLTVL.

This chain links TRBV14 with TRBJ2-1; tentatively, D is TRBD1 (6 bases). The CDR3 runs 13 residues. Between the trimmed V and J ends, which lost 1 base and 7 bases, there was a span of 8 bases. CDR1 SGHDN and CDR2 FVKESK come from the germline V gene. The CDR3 DNA is TGTGCCAGCAGCCAAGCGAGGGGGAATGAGCAGTTCTTC. Amino acid sequence: CASSQARGNEQFF.

This chain uses TRBV4-1 with TRBJ1-1; D remains ambiguous. The V end lost 4 bases, the J end lost 5 bases, and 20 bases lay between the germline ends. Per germline, CDR1 MGHRA and CDR2 YSYEKL. The CDR3 totals 16 residues. The CDR3 DNA is TGCGCCAGCAGCCGGGTGGGTATAGGGCGGAGAACTGAAGCTTTCTTT. Protein product: CASSRVGIGRRTEAFF.

This sequence joins TRBV30 and TRBJ2-3; D possibly corresponds to TRBD2 (5 bases). This CDR3 is 12 amino acids long. Germline V gene lookup returns CDR1 GTSNPN and CDR2 SVGIG (reference sequence). The germline V and J ends were trimmed by 5 bases and 0 bases, with 6 bases remaining between them. The CDR3 reads CAWRTSTDTQYF. CDR3 bases: TGTGCCTGGCGGACTAGCACAGATACGCAGTATTTT.

The genes are TRBV29-1 and TRBJ2-1, with TRBD1 identical over 9 bases. The V and J ends lost 4 bases and 3 bases, in that order; junction bases with no gene match: 4. The length of the CDR3 is 14 residues. Germline CDR1 and CDR2: SQVTM and ANQGSEA. As DNA, the CDR3 is TGCAGCGTTGGGGGACAGGGTGTCTACAATGAGCAGTTCTTC. It codes for CSVGGQGVYNEQFF.